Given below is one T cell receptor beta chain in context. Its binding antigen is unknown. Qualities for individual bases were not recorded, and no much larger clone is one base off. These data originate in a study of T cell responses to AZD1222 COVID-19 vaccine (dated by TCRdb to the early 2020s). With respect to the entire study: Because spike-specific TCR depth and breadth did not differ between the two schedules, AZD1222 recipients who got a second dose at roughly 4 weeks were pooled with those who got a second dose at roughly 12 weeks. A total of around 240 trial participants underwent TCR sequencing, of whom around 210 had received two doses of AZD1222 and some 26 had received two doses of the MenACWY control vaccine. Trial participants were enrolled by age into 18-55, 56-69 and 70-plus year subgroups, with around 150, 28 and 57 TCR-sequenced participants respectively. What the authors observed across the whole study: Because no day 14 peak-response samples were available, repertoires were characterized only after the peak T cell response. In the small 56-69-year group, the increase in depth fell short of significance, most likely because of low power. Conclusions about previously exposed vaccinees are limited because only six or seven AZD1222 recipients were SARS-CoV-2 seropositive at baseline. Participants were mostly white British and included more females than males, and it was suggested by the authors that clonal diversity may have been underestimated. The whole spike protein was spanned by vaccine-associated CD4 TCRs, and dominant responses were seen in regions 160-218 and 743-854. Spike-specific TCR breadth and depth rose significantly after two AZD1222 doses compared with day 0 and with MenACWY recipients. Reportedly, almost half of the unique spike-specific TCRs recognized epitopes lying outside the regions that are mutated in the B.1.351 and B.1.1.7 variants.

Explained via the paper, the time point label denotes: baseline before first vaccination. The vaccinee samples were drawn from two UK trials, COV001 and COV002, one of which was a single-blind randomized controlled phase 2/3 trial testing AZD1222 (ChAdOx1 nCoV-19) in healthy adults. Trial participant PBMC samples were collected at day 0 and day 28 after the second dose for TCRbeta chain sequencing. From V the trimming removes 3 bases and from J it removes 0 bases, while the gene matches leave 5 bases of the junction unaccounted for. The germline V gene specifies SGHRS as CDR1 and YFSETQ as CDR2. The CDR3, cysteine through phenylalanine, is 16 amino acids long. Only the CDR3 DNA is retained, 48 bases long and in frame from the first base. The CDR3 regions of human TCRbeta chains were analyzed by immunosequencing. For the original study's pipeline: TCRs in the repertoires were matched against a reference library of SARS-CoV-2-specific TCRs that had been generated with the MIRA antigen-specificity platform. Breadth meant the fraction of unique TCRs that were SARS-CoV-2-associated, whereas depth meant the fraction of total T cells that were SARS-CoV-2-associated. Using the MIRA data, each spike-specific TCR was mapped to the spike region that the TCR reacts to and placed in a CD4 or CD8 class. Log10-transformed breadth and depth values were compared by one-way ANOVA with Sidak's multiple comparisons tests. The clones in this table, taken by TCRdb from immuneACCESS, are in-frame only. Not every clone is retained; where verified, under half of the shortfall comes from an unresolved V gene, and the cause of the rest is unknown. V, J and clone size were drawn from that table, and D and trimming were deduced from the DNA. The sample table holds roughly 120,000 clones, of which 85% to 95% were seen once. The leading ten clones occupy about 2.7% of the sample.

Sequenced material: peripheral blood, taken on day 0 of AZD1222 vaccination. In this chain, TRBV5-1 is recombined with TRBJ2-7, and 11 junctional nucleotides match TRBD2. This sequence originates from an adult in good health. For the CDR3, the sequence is CASSSRLAGPSYEQYF. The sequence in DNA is TGCGCCAGCAGCTCTAGACTAGCGGGACCCTCCTACGAGCAGTACTTC.